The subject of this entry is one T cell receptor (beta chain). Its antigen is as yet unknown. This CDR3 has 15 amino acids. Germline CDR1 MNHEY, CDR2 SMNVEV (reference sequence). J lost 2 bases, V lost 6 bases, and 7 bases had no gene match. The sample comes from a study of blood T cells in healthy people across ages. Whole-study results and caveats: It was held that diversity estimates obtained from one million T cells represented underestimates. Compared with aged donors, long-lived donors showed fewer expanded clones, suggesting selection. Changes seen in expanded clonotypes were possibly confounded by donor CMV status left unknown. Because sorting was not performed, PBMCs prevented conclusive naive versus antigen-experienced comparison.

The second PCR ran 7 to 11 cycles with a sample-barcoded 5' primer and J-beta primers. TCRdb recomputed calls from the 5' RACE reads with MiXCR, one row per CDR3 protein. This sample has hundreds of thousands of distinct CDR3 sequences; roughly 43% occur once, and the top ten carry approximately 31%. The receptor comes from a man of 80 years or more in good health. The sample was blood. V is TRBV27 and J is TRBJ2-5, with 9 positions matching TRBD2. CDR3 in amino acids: CASRRFAGGQETQYF. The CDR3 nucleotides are TGTGCCAGCAGGCGATTCGCGGGGGGGCAAGAGACCCAGTACTTC.